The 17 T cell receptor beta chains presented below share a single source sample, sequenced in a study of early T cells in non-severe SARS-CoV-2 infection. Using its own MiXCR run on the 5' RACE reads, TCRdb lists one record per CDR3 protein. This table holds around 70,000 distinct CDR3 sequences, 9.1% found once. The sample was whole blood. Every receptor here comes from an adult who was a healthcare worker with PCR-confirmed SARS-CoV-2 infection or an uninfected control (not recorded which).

The CDR3 nucleotides are TGTGCCAGCAGCCACCGGGACAGGGTGATTTTCTCTGGAAACACCATATATTTT. It encodes CASSHRDRVIFSGNTIYF. V gene TRBV21-1 combines with J gene TRBJ1-3; TRBD1, the D gene given by the table, was not confirmed from the DNA. TRBV21-1 is listed as a pseudogene. This CDR3 spans 18 amino acids.

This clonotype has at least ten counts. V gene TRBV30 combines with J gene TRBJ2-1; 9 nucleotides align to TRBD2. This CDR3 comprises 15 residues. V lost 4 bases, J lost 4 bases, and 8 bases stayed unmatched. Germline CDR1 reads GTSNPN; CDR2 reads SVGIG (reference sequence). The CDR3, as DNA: TGTGCCTGGAACGGGATAGCGGGAGTTTACAATGAGCAGTTCTTC. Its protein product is CAWNGIAGVYNEQFF.

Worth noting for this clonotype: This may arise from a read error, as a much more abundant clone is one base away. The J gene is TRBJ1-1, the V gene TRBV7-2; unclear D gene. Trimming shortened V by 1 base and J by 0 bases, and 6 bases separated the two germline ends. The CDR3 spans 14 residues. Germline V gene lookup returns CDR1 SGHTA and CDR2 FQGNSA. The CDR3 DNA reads TGTGCCAGCAGCTTAGGGGGAATGAACACTGAAGCTTTCTTT. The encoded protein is CASSLGGMNTEAFF. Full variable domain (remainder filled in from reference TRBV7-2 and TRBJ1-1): GAGVSQSPSNKVTEKGKDVELRCDPISGHTALYWYRQSLGQGLEFLIYFQGNSAPDKSGLPSDRFSAERTGGSVSTLTIQRTQQEDSAVYLCASSLGGMNTEAFFGQGTRLTVV.

DNA for the CDR3: TGTGCCAGTAGTATAGTGTCGGGACTAGCGGGAGAAAAAGATACGCAGTATTTT. Protein product: CASSIVSGLAGEKDTQYF. This sequence joins TRBV19 and TRBJ2-3, with TRBD2 identical over 14 bases. The CDR3 totals 18 residues. The germline V gene has CDR1 LNHDA and CDR2 SQIVND (reference sequence). Unmatched junction bases numbered 8, after V lost 1 base and J lost 5 bases.

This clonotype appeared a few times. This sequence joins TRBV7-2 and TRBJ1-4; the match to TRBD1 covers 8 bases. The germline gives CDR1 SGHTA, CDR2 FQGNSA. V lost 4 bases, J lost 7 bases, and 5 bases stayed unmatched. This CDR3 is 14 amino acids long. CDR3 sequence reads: CASSSDRAAEKLFF. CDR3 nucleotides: TGTGCCAGCAGCTCGGACAGGGCTGCTGAAAAACTGTTTTTT.

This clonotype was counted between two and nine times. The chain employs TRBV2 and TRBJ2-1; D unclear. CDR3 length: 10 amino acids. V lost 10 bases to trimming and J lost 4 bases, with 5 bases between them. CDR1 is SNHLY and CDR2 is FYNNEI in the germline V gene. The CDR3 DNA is TGTGCCACCGCGTACAATGAGCAGTTCTTC. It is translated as CATAYNEQFF. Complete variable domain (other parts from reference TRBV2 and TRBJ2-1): EPEVTQTPSHQVTQMGQEVILRCVPISNHLYFYWYRQILGQKVEFLVSFYNNEISEKSEIFDDQFSVERPDGSNFTLKIRSTKLEDSAMYFCATAYNEQFFGPGTRLTVL.

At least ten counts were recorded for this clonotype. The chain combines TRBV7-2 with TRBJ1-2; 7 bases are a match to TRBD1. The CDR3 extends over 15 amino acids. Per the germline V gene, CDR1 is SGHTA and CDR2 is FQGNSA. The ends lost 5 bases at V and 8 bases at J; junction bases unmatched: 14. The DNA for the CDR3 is TGTGCCAGCAGCCCGCTGCGACAGGGATCGTTAGGCTACACCTTC. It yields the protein CASSPLRQGSLGYTF.

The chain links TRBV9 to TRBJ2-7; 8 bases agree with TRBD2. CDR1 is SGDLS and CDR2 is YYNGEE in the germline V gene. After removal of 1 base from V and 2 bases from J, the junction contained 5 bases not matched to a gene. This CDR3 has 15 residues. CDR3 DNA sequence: TGTGCCAGCAGCGTAAATAGCGGGACCCCCTACGAGCAGTACTTC. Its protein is CASSVNSGTPYEQYF. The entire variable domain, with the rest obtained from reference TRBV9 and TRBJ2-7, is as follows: DSGVTQTPKHLITATGQRVTLRCSPRSGDLSVYWYQQSLDQGLQFLIQYYNGEERAKGNILERFSAQQFPDLHSELNLSSLELGDSALYFCASSVNSGTPYEQYFGPGTRLTVT.

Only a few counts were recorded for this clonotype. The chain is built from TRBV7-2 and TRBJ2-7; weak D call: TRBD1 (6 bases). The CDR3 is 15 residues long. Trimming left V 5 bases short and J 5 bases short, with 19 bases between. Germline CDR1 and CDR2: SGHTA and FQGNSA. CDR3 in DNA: TGTGCCAGCAGCCCGCGCTGGGGGCAGGGTAACGAGCAGTACTTC. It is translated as CASSPRWGQGNEQYF. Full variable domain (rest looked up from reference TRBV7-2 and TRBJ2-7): GAGVSQSPSNKVTEKGKDVELRCDPISGHTALYWYRQSLGQGLEFLIYFQGNSAPDKSGLPSDRFSAERTGGSVSTLTIQRTQQEDSAVYLCASSPRWGQGNEQYFGPGTRLTVT.

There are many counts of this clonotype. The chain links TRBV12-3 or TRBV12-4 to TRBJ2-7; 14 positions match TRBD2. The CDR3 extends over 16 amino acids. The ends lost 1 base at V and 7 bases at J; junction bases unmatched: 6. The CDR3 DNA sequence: TGTGCCAGCAGTTTAGGGGGACTAGCGGGAGTAGGTGAGCAGTACTTC. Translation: CASSLGGLAGVGEQYF.

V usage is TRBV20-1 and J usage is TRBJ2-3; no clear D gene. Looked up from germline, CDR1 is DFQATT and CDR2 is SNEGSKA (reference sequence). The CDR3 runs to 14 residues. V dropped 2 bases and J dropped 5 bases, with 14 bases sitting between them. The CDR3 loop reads CSARPGDSVDTQYF. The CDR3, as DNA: TGCAGTGCTAGACCCGGAGACTCGGTAGATACGCAGTATTTT.

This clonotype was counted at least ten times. The CDR3 DNA sequence: TGTGCCAGCAGCGCCGCGCGCAATCAGCCCCAGCATTTT. Translated, it gives CASSAARNQPQHF. The chain uses TRBV12-3 or TRBV12-4 and TRBJ1-5, with no clear D. CDR3 size: 13 residues. The germline V and J ends were trimmed by 6 bases and 2 bases, with 8 bases remaining between them.

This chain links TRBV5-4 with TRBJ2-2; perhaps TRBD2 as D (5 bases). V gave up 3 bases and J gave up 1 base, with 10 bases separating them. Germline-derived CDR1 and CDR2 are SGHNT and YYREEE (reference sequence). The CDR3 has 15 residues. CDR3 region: CASSYDGGNTGELFF. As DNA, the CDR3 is TGTGCCAGCAGCTACGACGGAGGGAACACCGGGGAGCTGTTTTTT.

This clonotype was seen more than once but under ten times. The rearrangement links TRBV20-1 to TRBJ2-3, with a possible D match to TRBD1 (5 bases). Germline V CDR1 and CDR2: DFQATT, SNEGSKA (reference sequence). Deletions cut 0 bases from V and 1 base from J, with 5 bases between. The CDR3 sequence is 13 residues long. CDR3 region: CSAREGRTDTQYF. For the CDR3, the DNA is TGCAGTGCTAGAGAGGGGCGCACAGATACGCAGTATTTT.

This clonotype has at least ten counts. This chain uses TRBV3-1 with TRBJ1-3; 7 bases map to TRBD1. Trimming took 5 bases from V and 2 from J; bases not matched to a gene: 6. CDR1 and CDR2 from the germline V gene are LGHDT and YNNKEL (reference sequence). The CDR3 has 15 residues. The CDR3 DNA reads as TGTGCCAGCAGCTTTGGGACAGCAACTGGAAACACCATATATTTT. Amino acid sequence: CASSFGTATGNTIYF.

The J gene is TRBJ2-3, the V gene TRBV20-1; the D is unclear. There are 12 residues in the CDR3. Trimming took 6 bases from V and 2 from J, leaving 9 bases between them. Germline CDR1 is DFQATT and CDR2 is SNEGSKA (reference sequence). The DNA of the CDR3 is TGCAGTGCCCTCCGGCCCACAGATACGCAGTATTTT. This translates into CSALRPTDTQYF.

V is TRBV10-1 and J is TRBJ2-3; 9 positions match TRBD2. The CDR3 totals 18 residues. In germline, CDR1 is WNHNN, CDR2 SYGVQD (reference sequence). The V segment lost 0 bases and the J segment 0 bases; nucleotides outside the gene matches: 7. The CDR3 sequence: CASSESQASGASTDTQYF. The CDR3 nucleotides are TGCGCCAGCAGTGAGTCGCAGGCTAGCGGGGCTAGCACAGATACGCAGTATTTT.